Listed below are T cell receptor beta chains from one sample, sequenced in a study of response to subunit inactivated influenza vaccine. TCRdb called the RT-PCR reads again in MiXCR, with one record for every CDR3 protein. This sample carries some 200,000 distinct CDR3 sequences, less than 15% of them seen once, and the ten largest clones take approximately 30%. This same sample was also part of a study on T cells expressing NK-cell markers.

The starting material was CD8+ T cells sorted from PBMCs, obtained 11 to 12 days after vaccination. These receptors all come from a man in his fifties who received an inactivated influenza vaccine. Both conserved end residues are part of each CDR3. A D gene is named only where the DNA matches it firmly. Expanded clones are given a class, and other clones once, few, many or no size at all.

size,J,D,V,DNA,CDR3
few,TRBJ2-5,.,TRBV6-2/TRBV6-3,TGTGCCAGCAGCCCGGGGGGCTACCAAGAGACCCAGTACTTC,CASSPGGYQETQYF
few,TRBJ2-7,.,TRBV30,TGTGCCTGGAGTGACAGGGCCGAGCAGTACTTC,CAWSDRAEQYF
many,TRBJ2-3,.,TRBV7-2,TGTGCCAGCAGCTCATCAGGATTCCAGTCAGATACGCAGTATTTT,CASSSSGFQSDTQYF
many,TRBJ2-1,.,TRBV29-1,TGCAGCGTTGACAGCTCCTACAATGAGCAGTTCTTC,CSVDSSYNEQFF
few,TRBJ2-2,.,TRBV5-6,TGTGCCAGCAGCTTTAAGGGGCGCCGCGGGGAGCTGTTTTTT,CASSFKGRRGELFF
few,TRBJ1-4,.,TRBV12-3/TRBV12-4,TGTGCCAGCAGTTCCCACTCCAATGAAAAACTGTTTTTT,CASSSHSNEKLFF
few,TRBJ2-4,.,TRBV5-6,TGTGCCAGCAGCAAAACTTGGTCGTTTGAGGAAAACATTCAGTACTTC,CASSKTWSFEENIQYF
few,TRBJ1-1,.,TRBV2,TGTGCCAGCAGTGAAGCGCTAGATGGGGGAAACACTGAAGCTTTCTTT,CASSEALDGGNTEAFF
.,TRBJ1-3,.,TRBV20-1,TGCAGTGCTCGGGAGGTTGTTGGAAACACCATATATTTT,CSAREVVGNTIYF
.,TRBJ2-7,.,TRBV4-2,TGTGCCAGCAGCCAAGAGGTGATCAGGGCCAACGAGCAGTACTTC,CASSQEVIRANEQYF
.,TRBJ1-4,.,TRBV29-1,TGCAGCGCCGTACCCGGGGGGTCTAATGAAAAACTGTTTTTT,CSAVPGGSNEKLFF
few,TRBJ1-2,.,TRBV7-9,TGTGCCAGCAGCTCCAGTAGGGGGGGTTACTATGGCTACACCTTC,CASSSSRGGYYGYTF
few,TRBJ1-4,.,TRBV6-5,TGTGCCAGCAGTTACTCGCAGGGTTGGGTTGAAAAACTGTTTTTT,CASSYSQGWVEKLFF
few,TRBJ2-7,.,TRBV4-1,TGCGCCAGCAGCCCGCGGGGGCTGTACTACGAGCAGTACTTC,CASSPRGLYYEQYF
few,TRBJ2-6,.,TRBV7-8,TGTGCCAGCAGCGCCGTTACAGGGATCTCTGGGGCCAACGTCCTGACTTTC,CASSAVTGISGANVLTF
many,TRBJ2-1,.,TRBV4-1,TGCGCCAGCAGCCAAGGCCCTGGGGCCTACAATGAGCAGTTCTTC,CASSQGPGAYNEQFF
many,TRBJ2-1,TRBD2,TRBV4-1,TGCGCCAGCAGCCAAGATCCCCAGCGGGGGACCTACAATGAGCAGTTCTTC,CASSQDPQRGTYNEQFF
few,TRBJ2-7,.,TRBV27,TGTGCCAGCAGTCCCCTTGGGCCGACAGACGGCGAGCAGTACTTC,CASSPLGPTDGEQYF
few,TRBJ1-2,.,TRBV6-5,TGTGCCAGCAGTTACCATACCGGGGCCCATGGCTACACCTTC,CASSYHTGAHGYTF
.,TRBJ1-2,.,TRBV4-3,TGCGCCAGCAGCCAGCAGACAGGCGATTGGGATGGCTACACCTTC,CASSQQTGDWDGYTF
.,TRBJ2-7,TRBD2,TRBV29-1,TGCAGCGTTGTTTCCGGGACTAGCGGGAGTCTCGAGCAGTACTTC,CSVVSGTSGSLEQYF
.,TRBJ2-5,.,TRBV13,TGTGCCAGCAGCTTACTGTCTCGCGGGATCCAAGAGACCCAGTACTTC,CASSLLSRGIQETQYF
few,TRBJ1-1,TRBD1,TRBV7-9,TGTGCCAGCAGTTTAATGGACAGGCCGTTT,CASSLMDRPF
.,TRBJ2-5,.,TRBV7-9,TGTGCCAGCAGCTCATCGGACAGATCGTACCAAGAGACCCAGTACTTC,CASSSSDRSYQETQYF
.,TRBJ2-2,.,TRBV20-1,TGCAGTGCCACGTCCCTAGGCACCGGGGAGCTGTTTTTT,CSATSLGTGELFF
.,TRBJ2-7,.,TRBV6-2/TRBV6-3,TGTGCCAGCAGTTACGTTCACAACTACGAGCAGTACTTC,CASSYVHNYEQYF
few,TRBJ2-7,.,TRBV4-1,TGCGCCAGCAGCCAAATGGGTGGTGGCTCCTACGAGCAGTACTTC,CASSQMGGGSYEQYF
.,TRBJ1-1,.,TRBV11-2,TGTGCCAGCAGCTTCCCCTATGGGACGTTCTTT,CASSFPYGTFF
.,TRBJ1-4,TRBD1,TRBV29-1,TGCAGCATAAGACAGGGGCCAGCAACTAATGAAAAACTGTTTTTT,CSIRQGPATNEKLFF
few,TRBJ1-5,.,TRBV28,TGTGCCAGCAGCCTACCCACCCGCGGAGGCGCAATCAGCACCCAGCATTTT,CASSLPTRGGAISTQHF
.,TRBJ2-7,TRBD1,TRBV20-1,TGCAGTGCTAGAAGTTGGGAGCCTGGGACAGCCTCCTACGAGCAGTACTTC,CSARSWEPGTASYEQYF
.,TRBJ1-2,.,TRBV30,TGTGCCTGGGAAGACAGCTACTATGGCTACACCTTC,CAWEDSYYGYTF
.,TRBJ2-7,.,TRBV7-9,TGTGCCAGCAGCAACGGACCGAACTACGAGCAGTACTTC,CASSNGPNYEQYF
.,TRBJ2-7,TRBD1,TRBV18,TGTGCCAGCTCATGGGACAGTAACTACGAGCAGTACTTC,CASSWDSNYEQYF
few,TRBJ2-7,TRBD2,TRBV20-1,TGCAGTGCTAGGGATAGACTAGCGGATATACCTTTCGAGCAGTACTTC,CSARDRLADIPFEQYF
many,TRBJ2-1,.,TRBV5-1,TGCGCCAGCAGCCTTCGGCCTGAGGGGGGCCTACGAAATGAGCAGTTCTTC,CASSLRPEGGLRNEQFF
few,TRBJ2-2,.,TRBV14,TGTGCCAGCAGCCAAGGGAGGACCGGGGAGCTGTTTTTT,CASSQGRTGELFF
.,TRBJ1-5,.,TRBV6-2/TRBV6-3,TGTGCCAGCAGTCGATCGAGCCTAGCGGAGCCCCAGCATTTT,CASSRSSLAEPQHF
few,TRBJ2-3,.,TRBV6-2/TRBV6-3,TGTGCCAGCAGTTATACTCGGGGACTTTCCACAGATACGCAGTATTTT,CASSYTRGLSTDTQYF
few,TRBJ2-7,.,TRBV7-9,TGTGCCCTGGGAAAAAACGAGCAGTACTTC,CALGKNEQYF
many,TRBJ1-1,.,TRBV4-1,TGCGCCAGCAGCCAAGGTTTGGGAAACACTGAAGCTTTCTTT,CASSQGLGNTEAFF
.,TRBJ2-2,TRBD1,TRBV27,TGTGCCAGCAGCTGGGACAGGCTTCCGAACACCGGGGAGCTGTTTTTT,CASSWDRLPNTGELFF
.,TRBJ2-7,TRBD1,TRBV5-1,TGCGCCAGCAGCTTGAGGTCGACAGGGTGGGGCTCCTACGAGCAGTACTTC,CASSLRSTGWGSYEQYF
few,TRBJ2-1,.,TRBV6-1,TGTGCCAGCAGGCCGCCCGGGACTCAACACGCCTACAATGAGCAGTTCTTC,CASRPPGTQHAYNEQFF
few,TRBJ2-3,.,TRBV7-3,TGTGCCAGCAGCTTAAGCGGATACACAGATACGCAGTATTTT,CASSLSGYTDTQYF
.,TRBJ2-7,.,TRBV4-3,TGCGCCAGCAGCCAAGATCGGGCAATAGGGTACGAGCAGTACTTC,CASSQDRAIGYEQYF
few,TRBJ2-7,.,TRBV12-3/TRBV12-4,TGTGCCAGCAGTTTTGGGGTTTTCATGAGCTCCTACGAGCAGTACTTC,CASSFGVFMSSYEQYF
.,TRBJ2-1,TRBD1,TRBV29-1,TGCAGCGTTGCAAGTGTGGGGACAGGTGGTAATGAGCAGTTCTTC,CSVASVGTGGNEQFF
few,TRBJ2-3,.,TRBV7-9,TGTGCCAGCAGCCCCGCGGGGCAGTGGGAAGATACGCAGTATTTT,CASSPAGQWEDTQYF
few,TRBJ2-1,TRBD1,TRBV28,TGTGCCAGCAGTTTGGGGGACAGGATCATCCATGAGCAGTTCTTC,CASSLGDRIIHEQFF
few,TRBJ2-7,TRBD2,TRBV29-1,TGCAGCGCAACGGGGGGTCAGTCCTACGAGCAGTACTTC,CSATGGQSYEQYF
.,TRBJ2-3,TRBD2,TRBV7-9,TGTGCCAGCAACCCCTGGGTAGCGGGAGATACGCAGTATTTT,CASNPWVAGDTQYF
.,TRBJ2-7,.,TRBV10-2,TGCGCCAGCAGTGAACCGGGTAGGCTCCACGAGCAGTACTTC,CASSEPGRLHEQYF
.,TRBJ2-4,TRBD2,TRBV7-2,TGTGCCAGCAGCTATTTCCTAGCGGGGCGGAACATTCAGTACTTC,CASSYFLAGRNIQYF
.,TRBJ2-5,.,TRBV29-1,TGCAGCGTTGAGGAGCAAGAGACCCAGTACTTC,CSVEEQETQYF
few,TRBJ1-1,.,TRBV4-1,TGCGCCAGCAGCCAGGGTCAGGAAGCTTTCTTT,CASSQGQEAFF
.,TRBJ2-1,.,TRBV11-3,TGTGCCAGCAGCTTAGATCCGGACTTAACCTACAATGAGCAGTTCTTC,CASSLDPDLTYNEQFF
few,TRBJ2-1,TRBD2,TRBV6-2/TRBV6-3,TGTGCCAGCAGTTACTCGTCTAGCGGGAGTATAGACCCCCATCCCTACAATGAGCAGTTCTTC,CASSYSSSGSIDPHPYNEQFF
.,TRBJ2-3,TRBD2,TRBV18,TGTGCCAGCTCACCACTAAGGCTAGCGGGCACAGATACGCAGTATTTT,CASSPLRLAGTDTQYF